A single sample is the source of the 22 T cell receptor beta chains below, sequenced in a study of CD8+CD57+ T cells in acquired aplastic anemia. Profiling of TCR beta VDJ combinations and CDR3 sequences used genomic DNA as template. TCRdb itself ran the reads through MiXCR, one entry per CDR3 protein. The table has around 250,000 distinct CDR3 sequences, roughly half seen once. The sequencing sample was made of sorted CD4+, CD8+, or CD8+CD57+ T cells (not recorded which) from PBMCs. The receptors were sampled from a human donor with severe aplastic anemia or a healthy control (not recorded which).

V is TRBV30 and J is TRBJ1-2, with TRBD1 matching 7 bases. Losses at the gene ends were 4 bases for V and 7 bases for J; bases not matched to a gene: 9. CDR3 length equals 13 residues. CDR1 and CDR2 from the germline V gene are GTSNPN and SVGIG (reference sequence). The CDR3 loop is CAWIPRRGFGYTF. CDR3 bases: TGTGCCTGGATCCCCCGCAGGGGGTTTGGCTACACCTTC.

This clonotype was counted ten times or more. The chain joins TRBV20-1 to TRBJ1-1; the match to TRBD1 covers 7 bases. The CDR3 totals 15 residues. CDR1 is DFQATT and CDR2 is SNEGSKA in the germline V gene (reference sequence). The trim removed 3 bases at V and 4 bases at J, leaving 11 bases unmatched. The CDR3, as DNA: TGCAGTGCTAGCCCAAGTACAGGGGCGCTCACTGAAGCTTTCTTT. Its translation: CSASPSTGALTEAFF.

The chain recombines TRBV6-2 or TRBV6-3 with TRBJ2-7; D is unresolved. V lost 7 bases, J lost 1 base, and 5 bases lay in between. Germline loops: CDR1 MNHEY, CDR2 SVGEGT. The CDR3 length is 11 residues. The CDR3: CASTGSYEQYF. In nucleotides, the CDR3 is TGTGCCAGCACGGGTTCCTACGAGCAGTACTTC.

V gene TRBV2 combines with J gene TRBJ1-6; 7 bases match TRBD1. Germline CDR1 is SNHLY and CDR2 is FYNNEI. The V and J ends lost 4 bases and 10 bases, in that order; junction bases with no gene match: 7. CDR3 length: 14 residues. CDR3: CASSVDRAVSPLHF. The CDR3 nucleotides are TGTGCCAGCAGTGTTGACAGGGCGGTGTCACCCCTCCACTTT. Full variable domain (rest looked up from reference TRBV2 and TRBJ1-6): EPEVTQTPSHQVTQMGQEVILRCVPISNHLYFYWYRQILGQKVEFLVSFYNNEISEKSEIFDDQFSVERPDGSNFTLKIRSTKLEDSAMYFCASSVDRAVSPLHFGNGTRLTVT.

This clonotype was recorded many times. CDR3: CASSLEMAIQRQAFF. The CDR3 region has the DNA TGTGCCAGCAGCTTAGAGATGGCTATACAGAGACAAGCTTTCTTT. The V and J genes are TRBV11-2 and TRBJ1-1; D is uncertain. CDR3 length equals 15 residues. The V and J ends lost 0 bases and 9 bases respectively, with 17 bases between them. Germline V lookup: CDR1 SGHAT, CDR2 FQNNGV.

The CDR3 spells CATSDPRTRTDTQYF. The CDR3 coding sequence is TGTGCCACCAGTGACCCAAGGACTAGAACAGATACGCAGTATTTT. The V gene is TRBV24-1, the J gene TRBJ2-3; 7 nucleotides align to TRBD2. V gave up 4 bases and J gave up 3 bases; unmatched junction bases: 6. Germline lookup yields CDR1 KGHDR and CDR2 SFDVKD. The CDR3 extends over 15 amino acids.

The chain employs TRBV4-1 and TRBJ2-1; 8 bases are shared with TRBD1. The V segment lost 0 bases and the J segment 0 bases; nucleotides outside the gene matches: 10. The CDR3 is 19 amino acids. CDR1 is MGHRA and CDR2 is YSYEKL in the germline V gene. CDR3 residues: CASSQDTGQGANSYNEQFF. DNA of the CDR3: TGCGCCAGCAGCCAAGATACAGGACAGGGAGCAAACTCCTACAATGAGCAGTTCTTC.

The chain employs TRBV7-3 and TRBJ2-1; 8 bases are a match to TRBD2. This CDR3 region has 15 residues. Looked up from germline, CDR1 is SGHTA and CDR2 is FQGTGA. The junction had 8 bases not matched to a gene; V was cut back by 4 bases and J by 6 bases. The CDR3 DNA reads TGTGCCAGCAGCTCTGGGGGGACTAGTGGCAATGAGCAGTTCTTC. Residues: CASSSGGTSGNEQFF. Based on the CDR3 plus reference TRBV7-3 and TRBJ2-1, the full variable domain is GAGVSQTPSNKVTEKGKYVELRCDPISGHTALYWYRQSLGQGPEFLIYFQGTGAADDSGLPNDRFFAVRPEGSVSTLKIQRTERGDSAVYLCASSSGGTSGNEQFFGPGTRLTVL.

Comment on this clonotype: This may be a read error: a much more frequent sequence differs by one nucleotide. Without the conserved terminal phenylalanine or tryptophan, this CDR3 likely stems from a read error. The chain employs TRBV2 and TRBJ1-5; D not certain. Between the trimmed V and J ends, which lost 5 bases and 5 bases, there was a span of 10 bases. CDR1 is SNHLY and CDR2 is FYNNEI in the germline V gene. This CDR3 is 13 amino acids long. The CDR3 nucleotides read TGTGCCAGCAGTTTACTCGGACATCAGCCCCAGCATCTT. Translation gives CASSLLGHQPQHL.

This clonotype was detected ten times or more. The chain has TRBV3-1 and TRBJ2-5; 7 bases agree with TRBD1. The CDR3 spans 15 residues. The junction had 8 bases not matched to a gene; V was cut back by 5 bases and J by 2 bases. Germline CDR1 is LGHDT and CDR2 is YNNKEL (reference sequence). As DNA, the CDR3 is TGTGCCAGCAGCAGAGGAAGGGGGCAGCAAGAGACCCAGTACTTC. Translation: CASSRGRGQQETQYF.

For this clonotype: Compared with germline, one end of the junction differs, possibly owing to a read error. This sequence joins TRBV5-1 and TRBJ2-3; 16 nucleotides match TRBD2. Germline V gene data show CDR1 as SGHRS and CDR2 as YFSETQ. This CDR3 has 17 amino acids. The DNA of the CDR3 is TGTGCCAGCAGCGGGGGGACTAGCGGGGGGGCCTCAGATAGGCAGTATTTT. Translated: CASSGGTSGGASDRQYF.

This rearrangement joins TRBV25-1 to TRBJ1-1; a possible D gene is TRBD1 (5 bases). Trimming removed 7 bases at V and 1 base at J, with 10 bases between. The CDR3 runs to 13 residues. The germline V gene encodes CDR1 MGHDK and CDR2 SYGVNS. The CDR3 DNA follows: TGTGCCAGCACCCTGGGGGAGAACACTGAAGCTTTCTTT. It yields the protein CASTLGENTEAFF. The variable domain in full, with the rest retrieved from reference TRBV25-1 and TRBJ1-1, is EADIYQTPRYLVIGTGKKITLECSQTMGHDKMYWYQQDPGMELHLIHYSYGVNSTEKGDLSSESTVSRIRTEHFPLTLESARPSHTSQYLCASTLGENTEAFFGQGTRLTVV.

Here the CDR3 reads CASSLPGQGAIHIYF. Written as DNA, the CDR3 is TGTGCCAGTAGTCTTCCGGGACAGGGGGCGATCCATATATATTTT. The V and J genes are TRBV19 and TRBJ1-3; 12 bases line up with TRBD1. V was pared by 5 bases and J by 13 bases, with 12 bases of the junction left unmatched. CDR3 size: 15 residues. CDR1 and CDR2 from the germline V gene are LNHDA and SQIVND (reference sequence). Complete variable domain (other parts from reference TRBV19 and TRBJ1-3): DGGITQSPKYLFRKEGQNVTLSCEQNLNHDAMYWYRQDPGQGLRLIYYSQIVNDFQKGDIAEGYSVSREKKESFPLTVTSAQKNPTAFYLCASSLPGQGAIHIYFGEGSWLTVV.

The count of this clonotype is one. The chain recombines TRBV7-9 with TRBJ1-3, with D possibly being TRBD1 (6 bases). With 5 bases removed from V and 0 bases from J, the gap between germline ends came to 14 bases. This CDR3 spans 16 amino acids. Germline CDR1 reads SEHNR; CDR2 reads FQNEAQ (reference sequence). This chain's CDR3 is CASSPLGGDSGNTIYF. CDR3 DNA sequence: TGTGCCAGCAGCCCCCTCGGGGGCGACTCTGGAAACACCATATATTTT.

CDR3 in amino acids: CASSQGPPAEAFF. The CDR3 bases are TGCGCCAGCAGCCAAGGGCCCCCTGCTGAAGCTTTCTTT. The V gene is TRBV4-3, the J gene TRBJ1-1; D is uncertain. Trimming cost V 1 base and J 6 bases, with 9 bases left between them. Germline V gene sequence: CDR1 LGHNA, CDR2 YSLEER. CDR3 length: 13 residues.

This clonotype has a count of ten or more. V gene TRBV11-2 combines with J gene TRBJ1-2; D remains ambiguous. Per the germline V gene, CDR1 is SGHAT and CDR2 is FQNNGV. The ends were cut back, 4 bases at V and 0 bases at J, with 9 bases in the middle. This CDR3 has 14 residues. The CDR3 region is CASSSWTPNYGYTF. In DNA form, the CDR3 reads TGTGCCAGCAGCTCCTGGACGCCTAACTATGGCTACACCTTC.

This clonotype was detected only a few times. A clone one base away is much larger, so this may be a read error. J is TRBJ1-1 and V is TRBV19; tentative D call: TRBD1 (5 bases). This CDR3 is built from 13 residues. Trimming shortened V by 4 bases and J by 1 base, and 7 bases separated the two germline ends. CDR1 and CDR2 (germline): LNHDA, SQIVND (reference sequence). CDR3: CASSTTENTEAFF. As DNA, the CDR3 is TGTGCCAGTAGTACGACAGAGAACACTGAAGCTTTCTTT.

The rearrangement joins TRBV3-1 to TRBJ2-6; 8 nucleotides match TRBD1. The germline V gene encodes CDR1 LGHDT and CDR2 YNNKEL (reference sequence). V shed 4 bases and J 0 bases; nucleotides not matched to a gene: 8. This CDR3 spans 18 amino acids. The CDR3 protein is CASSPQQGVLSGANVLTF. The CDR3 bases are TGTGCCAGCAGCCCTCAACAGGGGGTCCTCTCTGGGGCCAACGTCCTGACTTTC.

V gene TRBV2 combines with J gene TRBJ1-2; weak D call: TRBD1 (5 bases). CDR3 size: 14 residues. From germline, CDR1 is SNHLY and CDR2 FYNNEI. V lost 2 bases to trimming and J lost 7 bases, with 14 bases between them. The CDR3 coding sequence is TGTGCCAGCAGTGAACGTCAGGGAATCGGTGGCTACACCTTC. Translation gives CASSERQGIGGYTF.

In its sample, this clonotype was seen many times. The rearrangement joins TRBV30 to TRBJ1-1; weak D call: TRBD1 (5 bases). This CDR3 comprises 13 residues. Trimming took off 4 bases at V and 1 base at J, with 10 bases between the two ends. CDR1 GTSNPN and CDR2 SVGIG come from the germline V gene (reference sequence). CDR3 sequence: CAWMHRTNTEAFF. The DNA for the CDR3 is TGTGCCTGGATGCACAGGACGAACACTGAAGCTTTCTTT.

CDR3 DNA: TGTGCCACCGAAGGGACAGGAATAAACGGCTACACCTTC. Residues: CATEGTGINGYTF. The genes are TRBV10-3 and TRBJ1-2; 8 bases fit TRBD1. V shed 10 bases and J 8 bases; nucleotides not matched to a gene: 12. The germline CDR1 and CDR2 sequences are ENHRY and SYGVKD. The CDR3 extends over 13 amino acids.

V is TRBV6-4 and J is TRBJ2-2; a possible D gene is TRBD2 (5 bases). The CDR3 is 17 amino acids. V lost 2 bases and J 3 bases, leaving 16 bases between the germline ends. CDR1 and CDR2 from the germline V gene are MRHNA and SNTAGT. The CDR3 region is CASSDTLRGGDTGELFF. Written as DNA, the CDR3 is TGTGCCAGCAGTGACACGCTCCGGGGTGGGGACACCGGGGAGCTGTTTTTT.